Detailed here is one T cell receptor (beta chain). The data belong to a study of blood T cell repertoires in COVID-19. V dropped 3 bases and J dropped 0; count of bases not matched to a gene: 4. This CDR3 is built from 15 residues. Germline assignment: CDR1 SGHRS and CDR2 YFSETQ. Measured with immunoSEQ multiplex PCR; TCRdb has only the in-frame clones, and not every one. The sample includes 400,000 or so clones, over 75% of them seen just once. The rearrangement joins TRBV5-1 to TRBJ2-3; 7 bases line up with TRBD2. Specimen: PBMCs or T cells enriched from blood (not recorded which). The source is a woman aged 40-49 years with acute COVID-19. As DNA, the CDR3 is TGCGCCAGCAGCTGGAGCGGGGATAGCACAGATACGCAGTATTTT. It is translated as CASSWSGDSTDTQYF.